This T cell receptor beta chain is drawn from a study of T-cell memory formation after mild COVID-19. Overall study context: Across donors, TCR clusters were largely donor specific. General study results and limits: A subset of responding clones appeared in pre-infection memory, suggesting cross-reactive memory joined. Balance between CD4 and CD8 was seen in clones contracting day 15 to 85, and a CD4+ lean was seen in later expanders.

Libraries for TCRalpha and TCRbeta carried sample barcodes and unique molecular identifiers via 5'RACE. MiXCR was run by TCRdb on the 5' RACE reads, yielding one entry per CDR3 protein. The table lists 250,000 to 300,000 distinct CDR3 sequences, 15% to 20% of them singletons. The length of the CDR3 is 16 residues. The J segment lost 6 bases and the V segment lost 4 bases, leaving 11 bases of the junction unmatched. The V gene's germline CDR1 is KGHSH and CDR2 LQKENI. About this clonotype: No antigen is known for it.

The TCR sequence derives from a young man who had mild COVID-19 (a few samples of this study predate the infection). Cell type and time point are not known. Specimen: PBMCs or a T cell subset sorted from them (not recorded which). V usage is TRBV18 and J usage is TRBJ1-5, with 8 bases identical to TRBD1. This CDR3 is CASSLGQDGLGQPQHF. DNA for the CDR3: TGTGCCAGCTCACTGGGACAGGATGGGCTCGGTCAGCCCCAGCATTTT.